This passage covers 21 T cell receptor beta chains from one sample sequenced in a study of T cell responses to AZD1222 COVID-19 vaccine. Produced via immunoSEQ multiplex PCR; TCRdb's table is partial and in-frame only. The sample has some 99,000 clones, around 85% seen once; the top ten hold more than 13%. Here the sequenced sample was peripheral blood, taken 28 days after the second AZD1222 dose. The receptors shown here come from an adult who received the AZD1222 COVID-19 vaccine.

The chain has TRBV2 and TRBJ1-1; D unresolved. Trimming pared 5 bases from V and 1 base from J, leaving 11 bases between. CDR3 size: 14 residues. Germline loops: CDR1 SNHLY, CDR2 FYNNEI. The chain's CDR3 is CASSSGPQNTEAFF. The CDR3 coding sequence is TGTGCCAGCAGTTCCGGGCCTCAGAACACTGAAGCTTTCTTT. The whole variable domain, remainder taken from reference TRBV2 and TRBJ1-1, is EPEVTQTPSHQVTQMGQEVILRCVPISNHLYFYWYRQILGQKVEFLVSFYNNEISEKSEIFDDQFSVERPDGSNFTLKIRSTKLEDSAMYFCASSSGPQNTEAFFGQGTRLTVV.

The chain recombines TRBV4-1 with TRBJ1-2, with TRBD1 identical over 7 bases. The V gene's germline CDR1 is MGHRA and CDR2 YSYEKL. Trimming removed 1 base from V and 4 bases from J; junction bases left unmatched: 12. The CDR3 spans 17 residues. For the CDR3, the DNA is TGCGCCAGCAGCCAAGCATGGGGGGACAGCGTCTCCTATGGCTACACCTTC. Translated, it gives CASSQAWGDSVSYGYTF.

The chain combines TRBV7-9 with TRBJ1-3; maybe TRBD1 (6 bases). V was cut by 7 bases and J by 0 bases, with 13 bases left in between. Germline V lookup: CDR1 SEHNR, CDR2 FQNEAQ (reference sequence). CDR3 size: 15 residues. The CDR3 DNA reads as TGTGCCAGCACCCCGACAGGACACTCTGGAAACACCATATATTTT. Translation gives CASTPTGHSGNTIYF.

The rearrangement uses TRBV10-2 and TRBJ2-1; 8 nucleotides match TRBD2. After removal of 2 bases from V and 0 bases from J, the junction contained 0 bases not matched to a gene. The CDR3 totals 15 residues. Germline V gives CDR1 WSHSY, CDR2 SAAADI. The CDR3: CASSETSGSYNEQFF. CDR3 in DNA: TGCGCCAGCAGTGAGACTAGCGGCTCCTACAATGAGCAGTTCTTC.

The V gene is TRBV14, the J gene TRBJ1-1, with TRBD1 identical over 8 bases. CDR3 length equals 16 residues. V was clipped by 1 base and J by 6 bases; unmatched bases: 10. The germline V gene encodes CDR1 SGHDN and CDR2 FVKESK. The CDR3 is CASSQGGTGLGSEAFF. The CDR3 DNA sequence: TGTGCCAGCAGCCAAGGGGGGACAGGACTGGGGTCTGAAGCTTTCTTT.

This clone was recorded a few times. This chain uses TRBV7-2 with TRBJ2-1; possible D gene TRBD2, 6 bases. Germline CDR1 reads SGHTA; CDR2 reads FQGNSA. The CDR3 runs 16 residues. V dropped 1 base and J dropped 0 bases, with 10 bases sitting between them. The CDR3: CASSLVWGLSYNEQFF. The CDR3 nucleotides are TGTGCCAGCAGCTTAGTTTGGGGACTCTCCTACAATGAGCAGTTCTTC.

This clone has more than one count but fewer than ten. CDR3 bases: TGTGCCAGCAGCTTCCCTGGGAGCCGACAGGAGGCTGAAAAACTGTTTTTT. Protein: CASSFPGSRQEAEKLFF. This rearrangement joins TRBV11-2 to TRBJ1-4; maybe TRBD1 (6 bases). The CDR3 is 17 amino acids. Per germline, CDR1 SGHAT and CDR2 FQNNGV. V lost 3 bases, J lost 7 bases, and 21 bases lay in between.

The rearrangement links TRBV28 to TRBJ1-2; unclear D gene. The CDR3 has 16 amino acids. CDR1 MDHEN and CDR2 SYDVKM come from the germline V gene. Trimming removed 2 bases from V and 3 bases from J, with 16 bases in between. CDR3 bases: TGTGCCAGCAGTTTAACCGGTTTTTTGGTGGACTATGGCTACACCTTC. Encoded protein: CASSLTGFLVDYGYTF.

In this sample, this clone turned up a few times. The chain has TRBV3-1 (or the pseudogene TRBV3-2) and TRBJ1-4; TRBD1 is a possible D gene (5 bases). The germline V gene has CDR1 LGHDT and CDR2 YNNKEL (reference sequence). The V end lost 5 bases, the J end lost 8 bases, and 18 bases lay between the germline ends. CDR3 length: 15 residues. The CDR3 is CASSLRSLAGEKLFF. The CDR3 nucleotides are TGTGCCAGCAGCTTAAGGAGCCTTGCAGGGGAAAAACTGTTTTTT.

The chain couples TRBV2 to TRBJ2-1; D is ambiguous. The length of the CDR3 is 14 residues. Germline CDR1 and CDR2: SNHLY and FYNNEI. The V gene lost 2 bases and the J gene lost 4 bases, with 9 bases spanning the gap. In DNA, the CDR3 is TGTGCCAGCAGTGAAATTGACATTTACAATGAGCAGTTCTTC. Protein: CASSEIDIYNEQFF.

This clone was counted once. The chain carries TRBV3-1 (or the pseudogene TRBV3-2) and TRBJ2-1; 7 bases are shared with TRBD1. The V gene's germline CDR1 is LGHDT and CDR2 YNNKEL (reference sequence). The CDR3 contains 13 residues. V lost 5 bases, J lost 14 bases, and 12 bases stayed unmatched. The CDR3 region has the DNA TGTGCCAGCAGCAGCCGACAGGGCGGCGAGGAGTTCTTC. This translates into CASSSRQGGEEFF.

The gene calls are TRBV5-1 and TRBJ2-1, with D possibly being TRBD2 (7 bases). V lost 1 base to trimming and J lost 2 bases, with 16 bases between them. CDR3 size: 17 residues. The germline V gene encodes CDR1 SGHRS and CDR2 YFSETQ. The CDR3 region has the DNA TGCGCCAGCAGCTTGAGCAGCGTGGGGGGGCCCTACAATGAGCAGTTCTTC. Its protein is CASSLSSVGGPYNEQFF.

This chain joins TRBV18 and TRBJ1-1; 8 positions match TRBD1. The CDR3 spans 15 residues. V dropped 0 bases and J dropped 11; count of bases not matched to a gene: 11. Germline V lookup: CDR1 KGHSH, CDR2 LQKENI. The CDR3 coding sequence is TGTGCCAGCTCACCACCAATTGACAGGGGAAATTCGGCTTTCTTT. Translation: CASSPPIDRGNSAFF.

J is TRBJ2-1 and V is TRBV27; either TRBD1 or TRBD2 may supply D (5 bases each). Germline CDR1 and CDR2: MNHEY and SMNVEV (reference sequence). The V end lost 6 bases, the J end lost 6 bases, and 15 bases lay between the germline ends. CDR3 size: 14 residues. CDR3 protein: CASSLQGGFNEQFF. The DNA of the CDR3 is TGTGCCAGCAGCTTGCAGGGCGGGTTCAATGAGCAGTTCTTC.

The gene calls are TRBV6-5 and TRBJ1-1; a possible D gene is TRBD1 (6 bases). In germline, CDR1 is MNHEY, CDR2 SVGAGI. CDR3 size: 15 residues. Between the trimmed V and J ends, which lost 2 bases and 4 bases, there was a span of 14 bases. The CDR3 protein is CASSYNGWGATEAFF. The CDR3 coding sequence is TGTGCCAGCAGTTACAACGGGTGGGGGGCCACTGAAGCTTTCTTT.

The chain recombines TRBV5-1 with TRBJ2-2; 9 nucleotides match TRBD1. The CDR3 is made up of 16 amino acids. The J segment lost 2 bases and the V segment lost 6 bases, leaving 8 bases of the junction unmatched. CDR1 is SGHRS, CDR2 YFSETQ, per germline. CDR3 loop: CASTLRTGVNTGELFF. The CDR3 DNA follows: TGCGCCAGCACCTTACGGACAGGGGTAAACACCGGGGAGCTGTTTTTT.

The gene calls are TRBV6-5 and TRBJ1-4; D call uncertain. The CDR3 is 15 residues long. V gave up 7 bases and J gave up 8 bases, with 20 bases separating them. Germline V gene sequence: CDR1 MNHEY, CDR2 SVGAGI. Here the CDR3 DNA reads TGTGCCAGCACCCCAAGGGTTACGGCGAGAGAAAAACTGTTTTTT. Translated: CASTPRVTAREKLFF.

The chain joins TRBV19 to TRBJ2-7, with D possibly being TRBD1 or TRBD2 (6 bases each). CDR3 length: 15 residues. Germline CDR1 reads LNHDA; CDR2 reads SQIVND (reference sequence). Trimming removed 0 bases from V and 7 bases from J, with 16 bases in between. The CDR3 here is CASSIDWGARSEQYF. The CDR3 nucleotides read TGTGCCAGTAGTATAGACTGGGGGGCGAGGAGTGAGCAGTACTTC.

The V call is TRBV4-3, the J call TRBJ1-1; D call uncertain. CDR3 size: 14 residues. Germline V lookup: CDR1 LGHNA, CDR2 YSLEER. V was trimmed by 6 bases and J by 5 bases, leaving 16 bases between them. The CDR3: CASSPGSSGTEAFF. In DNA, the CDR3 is TGCGCCAGCAGTCCGGGTTCGAGTGGGACTGAAGCTTTCTTT.

Written as DNA, the CDR3 is TGCGCCAGCAGCCCCGGACTAGCGGGGGGGGAAGAGACCCAGTACTTC. Its translation: CASSPGLAGGEETQYF. V usage is TRBV5-1 and J usage is TRBJ2-5; 15 bases are shared with TRBD2. Germline V gives CDR1 SGHRS, CDR2 YFSETQ. Germline trimming cut 4 bases from V and 3 bases from J; bases unmatched to any gene: 4. The length of the CDR3 is 16 residues.

The CDR3 DNA is TGTGCCAGTAGTATACAAATTATGAACACTGAAGCTTTCTTT. Protein product: CASSIQIMNTEAFF. The rearrangement joins TRBV19 to TRBJ1-1; unclear D gene. CDR3 length equals 14 residues. Germline V gene lookup returns CDR1 LNHDA and CDR2 SQIVND (reference sequence). V lost 2 bases, J lost 0 bases, and 7 bases lay in between.